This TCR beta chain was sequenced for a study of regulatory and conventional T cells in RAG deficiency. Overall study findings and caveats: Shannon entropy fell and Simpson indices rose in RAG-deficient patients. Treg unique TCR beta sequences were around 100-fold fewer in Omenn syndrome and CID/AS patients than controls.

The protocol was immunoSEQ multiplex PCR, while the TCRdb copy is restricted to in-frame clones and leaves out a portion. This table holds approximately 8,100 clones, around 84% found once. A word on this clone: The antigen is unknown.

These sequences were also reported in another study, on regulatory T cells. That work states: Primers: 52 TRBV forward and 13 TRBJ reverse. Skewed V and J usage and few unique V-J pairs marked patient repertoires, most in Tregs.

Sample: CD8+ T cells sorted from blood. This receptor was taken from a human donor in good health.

In nucleotides, the CDR3 is TGTGCCAGCAGCTTGGAAGGGAGCCCCAGAGGAGCTTTCTTT. Encoded protein: CASSLEGSPRGAFF. The gene calls are TRBV5-4 and TRBJ1-1; no clear D. CDR3 length equals 14 residues. V lost 0 bases to trimming and J lost 10 bases, with 16 bases between them. The germline V gene encodes CDR1 SGHNT and CDR2 YYREEE (reference sequence). Using reference TRBV5-4 and TRBJ1-1 for the parts outside the CDR3, the full variable domain is ETGVTQSPTHLIKTRGQQVTLRCSSQSGHNTVSWYQQALGQGPQFIFQYYREEENGRGNFPPRFSGLQFPNYSSELNVNALELDDSALYLCASSLEGSPRGAFFGQGTRLTVV.